A selection of T cell receptor beta chains follows, all from one sample in a study of cytomegalovirus exposure and HLA in healthy donors. Produced via immunoSEQ multiplex PCR; TCRdb's table is partial and in-frame only. The sample has roughly 68,000 clones, more than 60% seen once. Specimen: PBMCs. The receptor source for this set is a male donor in good health and CMV-seropositive. CDR3s include the opening cysteine and the closing phenylalanine or tryptophan. A D gene is named only where the DNA matches it firmly. Only some rows state a clone size, as once, few, many or a class for expanded clones.

D gene: -; J gene: TRBJ1-6; clone size: -; V gene: TRBV5-1; CDR3 DNA: TGCGCCAGCAGCCCCGGGAGGGCAAATTCACCCCTCCACTTT; CDR3 protein: CASSPGRANSPLHF
D gene: -; J gene: TRBJ1-4; clone size: few; V gene: TRBV7-6; CDR3 DNA: TGTGCCAGCAGCAACGGCGGGGGAAAGCGTGAAAAACTGTTTTTT; CDR3 protein: CASSNGGGKREKLFF
D gene: -; J gene: TRBJ2-2; clone size: -; V gene: TRBV27; CDR3 DNA: TGTGCCAGCAGTTTCCGACAGTACGCTGGGGAGCTGTTTTTT; CDR3 protein: CASSFRQYAGELFF
D gene: TRBD1; J gene: TRBJ1-5; clone size: -; V gene: TRBV30; CDR3 DNA: TGTGCCTGGAGTGGAGGGGGCTTGGGTCAGCCCCAGCATTTT; CDR3 protein: CAWSGGGLGQPQHF
D gene: -; J gene: TRBJ1-6; clone size: -; V gene: TRBV5-4; CDR3 DNA: TGTGCCAGCAGCTTGGATCACAGTAGCTCCTATAATTCACCCCTCCACTTT; CDR3 protein: CASSLDHSSSYNSPLHF
D gene: TRBD2; J gene: TRBJ2-7; clone size: few; V gene: TRBV19; CDR3 DNA: TGTGCCAGTAGTCCTCAACTAGCGGGGGTCTTCGTCGAGCAGTACTTC; CDR3 protein: CASSPQLAGVFVEQYF
D gene: -; J gene: TRBJ2-1; clone size: -; V gene: TRBV19; CDR3 DNA: TGTGCCAGTAGTATCGGGTGGCAGTTCTTC; CDR3 protein: CASSIGWQFF
D gene: -; J gene: TRBJ1-2; clone size: -; V gene: TRBV7-2; CDR3 DNA: TGTGCCAGCAGCTTATCCCCCAACAATGGCTACACCTTC; CDR3 protein: CASSLSPNNGYTF
D gene: -; J gene: TRBJ1-1; clone size: -; V gene: TRBV7-9; CDR3 DNA: TGTGCCAGCAGCTTATTAGGGGGGGACACTGAAGCTTTCTTT; CDR3 protein: CASSLLGGDTEAFF
D gene: -; J gene: TRBJ1-2; clone size: once; V gene: TRBV6-1; CDR3 DNA: TGTGCCAGCAGTCTTAGGGGGAACTATGGCTACACCTTC; CDR3 protein: CASSLRGNYGYTF
D gene: TRBD1; J gene: TRBJ1-1; clone size: once; V gene: TRBV7-9; CDR3 DNA: TGTGCCAGCAGGCGCCACGGACAGGGAGAAACTGAAGCTTTCTTT; CDR3 protein: CASRRHGQGETEAFF
D gene: TRBD1; J gene: TRBJ1-2; clone size: -; V gene: TRBV27; CDR3 DNA: TGTGCCAGCAGTTTCCAAGACAGGGTCTCGGTGGGGGGCTACACCTTC; CDR3 protein: CASSFQDRVSVGGYTF
D gene: -; J gene: TRBJ1-6; clone size: few; V gene: TRBV18; CDR3 DNA: TGTGCCAGCTCACTTTCGAATTCACCCCTCCACTTT; CDR3 protein: CASSLSNSPLHF
D gene: -; J gene: TRBJ2-5; clone size: -; V gene: TRBV9; CDR3 DNA: TGTGCCAGCAGCTCCTACCAAGAGACCCAGTACTTC; CDR3 protein: CASSSYQETQYF
D gene: TRBD1; J gene: TRBJ1-4; clone size: -; V gene: TRBV11-2; CDR3 DNA: TGTGCCAGCAGTAAGACCATTGGACAGGGAGGTGAAAAACTGTTTTTT; CDR3 protein: CASSKTIGQGGEKLFF
D gene: -; J gene: TRBJ1-1; clone size: -; V gene: TRBV9; CDR3 DNA: TGTGCCAGCAGCGTAGCAACTAGAATCACTGAAGCTTTCTTT; CDR3 protein: CASSVATRITEAFF
D gene: TRBD1; J gene: TRBJ2-7; clone size: -; V gene: TRBV19; CDR3 DNA: TGTGCCAGTAGTAAATCCCGGGACAGGGGGTACGAGCAGTACTTC; CDR3 protein: CASSKSRDRGYEQYF
D gene: -; J gene: TRBJ1-1; clone size: -; V gene: TRBV18; CDR3 DNA: TGTGCCAGCTCACATAAGGCGGTTAACACTGAAGCTTTCTTT; CDR3 protein: CASSHKAVNTEAFF
D gene: -; J gene: TRBJ1-1; clone size: -; V gene: TRBV14; CDR3 DNA: TGTGCCAGCAGCCAAGCAGGGAACACTGAAGCTTTCTTT; CDR3 protein: CASSQAGNTEAFF
D gene: TRBD2; J gene: TRBJ2-1; clone size: -; V gene: TRBV27; CDR3 DNA: TGTGCCAGCAGTTCCATACTAGCGGGGAGCTCCTACAATGAGCAGTTCTTC; CDR3 protein: CASSSILAGSSYNEQFF
D gene: -; J gene: TRBJ2-1; clone size: -; V gene: TRBV12-5; CDR3 DNA: TGTGCTAGTGGTTTGACAGGGTTGCCCAGCAATGAGCAGTTCTTC; CDR3 protein: CASGLTGLPSNEQFF
D gene: TRBD1; J gene: TRBJ1-3; clone size: -; V gene: TRBV5-4; CDR3 DNA: TGTGCCAGCAGCCCGGGACAGGCCGGAAACACCATATATTTT; CDR3 protein: CASSPGQAGNTIYF
D gene: -; J gene: TRBJ1-4; clone size: -; V gene: TRBV7-8; CDR3 DNA: TGTGCCAGCAGCCCCAAACAGGGTTTGAGTGAAAAACTGTTTTTT; CDR3 protein: CASSPKQGLSEKLFF
D gene: -; J gene: TRBJ1-4; clone size: few; V gene: TRBV4-3; CDR3 DNA: TGCGCCAGCAGCCAAGTTTCTACAACTAATGAAAAACTGTTTTTT; CDR3 protein: CASSQVSTTNEKLFF
D gene: -; J gene: TRBJ1-1; clone size: -; V gene: TRBV12-5; CDR3 DNA: TGTGCTAGTGGTCCGGACAGCGAGAACACTGAAGCTTTCTTT; CDR3 protein: CASGPDSENTEAFF